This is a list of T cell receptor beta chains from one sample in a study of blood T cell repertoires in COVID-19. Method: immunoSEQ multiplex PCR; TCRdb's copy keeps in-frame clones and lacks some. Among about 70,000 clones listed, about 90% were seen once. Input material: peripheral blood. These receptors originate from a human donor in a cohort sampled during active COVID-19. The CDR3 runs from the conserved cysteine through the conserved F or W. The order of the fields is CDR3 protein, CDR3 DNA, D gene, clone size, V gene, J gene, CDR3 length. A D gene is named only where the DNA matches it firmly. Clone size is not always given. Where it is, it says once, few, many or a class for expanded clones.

CASSTQVRETQYF	TGTGCCAGCAGTACACAGGTACGAGAGACCCAGTACTTC	NA	NA	TRBV12-3/TRBV12-4	TRBJ2-5	13
CASSPPFGTGNGYTF	TGTGCCAGCAGTCCCCCATTCGGGACAGGGAATGGCTACACCTTC	TRBD1	NA	TRBV6-5	TRBJ1-2	15
CASSPQTGGWNEQYF	TGTGCCAGCTCACCTCAGACAGGGGGCTGGAACGAGCAGTACTTC	TRBD1	NA	TRBV18	TRBJ2-7	15
CAWTIGLPRGYTF	TGTGCCTGGACCATAGGCCTGCCGAGGGGCTACACCTTC	NA	NA	TRBV30	TRBJ1-2	13
CASSPTGPPENTQYF	TGTGCCAGCTCACCAACAGGGCCTCCAGAGAATACGCAGTATTTT	NA	NA	TRBV18	TRBJ2-3	15
CASSPDRAGTEAFF	TGTGCCAGCAGCCCCGACAGGGCGGGCACTGAAGCTTTCTTT	TRBD1	NA	TRBV7-9	TRBJ1-1	14
CASMAGQGEGIQPQHF	TGTGCCAGCATGGCGGGACAGGGGGAAGGCATCCAGCCCCAGCATTTT	TRBD1	NA	TRBV7-9	TRBJ1-5	16
CASSVELSGGYGYTF	TGTGCCAGCAGCGTAGAACTATCTGGCGGATATGGCTACACCTTC	NA	NA	TRBV9	TRBJ1-2	15
CASSVRTGGINGYTF	TGTGCCAGCAGCGTCCGGACAGGCGGGATTAATGGCTACACCTTC	TRBD1	NA	TRBV9	TRBJ1-2	15
CASSYGRRGGDEQYF	TGTGCCAGCAGTTACGGGCGGCGAGGGGGCGACGAGCAGTACTTC	TRBD1	NA	TRBV6-2/TRBV6-3	TRBJ2-7	15
CASSYAEQGPNTGELFF	TGTGCCAGCAGCTACGCAGAACAGGGACCGAACACCGGGGAGCTGTTTTTT	NA	NA	TRBV12-1	TRBJ2-2	17
CASSLSPGTSGGTQETQYF	TGTGCCAGCAGCTTAAGTCCCGGGACTAGCGGGGGCACCCAAGAGACCCAGTACTTC	TRBD2	NA	TRBV7-6	TRBJ2-5	19
CASSALAGSSGGELFF	TGTGCCAGCAGTGCCCTGGCGGGGAGTTCCGGCGGGGAGCTGTTTTTT	NA	NA	TRBV2	TRBJ2-2	16
CASSYHAETQYF	TGTGCCAGCAGTTACCATGCGGAGACCCAGTACTTC	NA	NA	TRBV6-6	TRBJ2-5	12
CASSQYNNGETQYF	TGTGCCAGCAGCCAATATAACAACGGGGAGACCCAGTACTTC	NA	NA	TRBV14	TRBJ2-5	14
CASSTQGGSGYTF	TGTGCCAGCTCCACACAGGGGGGTAGTGGCTACACCTTC	TRBD1	NA	TRBV18	TRBJ1-2	13
CASSRLAEYEQYF	TGTGCCAGCAGTCGACTAGCGGAGTACGAGCAGTACTTC	TRBD2	NA	TRBV6-6	TRBJ2-7	13
CASSQSRGANTEAFF	TGTGCCAGCAGCCAATCCAGGGGTGCGAACACTGAAGCTTTCTTT	NA	once	TRBV6-2/TRBV6-3	TRBJ1-1	15
CASSHGLAGIYNEQFF	TGTGCCAGCAGCCACGGACTAGCGGGAATATACAATGAGCAGTTCTTC	TRBD2	NA	TRBV11-2	TRBJ2-1	16
CASSLAGLAGGQNEQFF	TGTGCCAGCAGTTTAGCGGGACTAGCGGGGGGGCAGAATGAGCAGTTCTTC	TRBD2	once	TRBV28	TRBJ2-1	17
CASTTDYPYEQYF	TGCGCCAGCACCACAGACTATCCCTACGAGCAGTACTTC	NA	once	TRBV10-1	TRBJ2-7	13
CAGHGGLNTGELFF	TGTGCCGGCCACGGTGGACTGAACACCGGGGAGCTGTTTTTT	NA	NA	TRBV6-5	TRBJ2-2	14
CATSERGIEQFF	TGTGCCACCAGTGAAAGGGGAATTGAGCAGTTCTTC	NA	once	TRBV24-1	TRBJ2-1	12
CSVGWEIYEQYF	TGCAGCGTTGGGTGGGAGATTTACGAGCAGTACTTC	NA	NA	TRBV29-1	TRBJ2-7	12
CASSLGTGGEPGANVLTF	TGTGCCAGCAGCTTAGGAACAGGGGGCGAGCCTGGGGCCAACGTCCTGACTTTC	TRBD1	NA	TRBV5-4	TRBJ2-6	18
CASSPRQGTGELFF	TGTGCCAGCAGCCCTAGACAGGGGACCGGGGAGCTGTTTTTT	TRBD1	NA	TRBV7-2	TRBJ2-2	14
CASSYSGQFNEKLFF	TGTGCCAGCAGTTACTCAGGACAGTTTAATGAAAAACTGTTTTTT	NA	NA	TRBV6-6	TRBJ1-4	15
CASRQTGDRGLGETQYF	TGTGCCAGCAGACAAACCGGGGACAGGGGGTTAGGGGAGACCCAGTACTTC	TRBD1	NA	TRBV27	TRBJ2-5	17
CASSLVAGPLSGELFF	TGTGCCAGCAGTTTGGTTGCAGGGCCTTTATCCGGGGAGCTGTTTTTT	NA	NA	TRBV27	TRBJ2-2	16
CASSQDVSGGAYEQYF	TGCGCCAGCAGCCAAGACGTTAGCGGGGGGGCCTACGAGCAGTACTTC	TRBD2	NA	TRBV4-1	TRBJ2-7	16
CASSLGGGPYNEQFF	TGTGCCAGCAGCTTAGGCGGGGGGCCCTACAATGAGCAGTTCTTC	TRBD2	NA	TRBV7-2	TRBJ2-1	15
CASSQGGQGPTYEQYF	TGTGCCAGCAGCCAAGGGGGACAGGGCCCGACCTACGAGCAGTACTTC	TRBD1	NA	TRBV13	TRBJ2-7	16
CASGRGGSPYEQYF	TGTGCCAGCGGGCGGGGGGGCTCTCCCTACGAGCAGTACTTC	TRBD2	once	TRBV6-5	TRBJ2-7	14
CASSLYRSGGDF	TGCGCCAGCAGCCTTTACCGCTCCGGGGGGGACTTC	TRBD2	NA	TRBV4-1	TRBJ2-5	12
CASSLFDRGPGYNQPQHF	TGTGCCAGCAGTTTATTTGACAGGGGGCCCGGATACAATCAGCCCCAGCATTTT	TRBD1	NA	TRBV28	TRBJ1-5	18
CASSLLGTFYEQYF	TGTGCCAGCAGTTTATTAGGGACTTTCTACGAGCAGTACTTC	NA	NA	TRBV28	TRBJ2-7	14
CASSQNSGQGGEQYF	TGTGCCAGCTCACAGAACTCAGGGCAGGGAGGTGAGCAGTACTTC	NA	NA	TRBV18	TRBJ2-7	15
CASSETVGYGYTF	TGTGCCAGCAGCGAGACAGTAGGCTATGGCTACACCTTC	NA	NA	TRBV12-3/TRBV12-4	TRBJ1-2	13
CASSPVAGGVEDTQYF	TGCGCCAGCAGCCCCGTGGCGGGGGGAGTGGAAGATACGCAGTATTTT	TRBD2	NA	TRBV5-1	TRBJ2-3	16
CASSAGQYNEQFF	TGTGCCAGCAGCGCGGGACAGTACAATGAGCAGTTCTTC	NA	few	TRBV7-8	TRBJ2-1	13